This is a list of T cell receptor beta chains from one sample in a study of blood T cell repertoires in COVID-19. Generated by immunoSEQ multiplex PCR, the TCRdb table keeps only in-frame clones and is missing some. The profile covers 250,000 to 350,000 clones, with roughly 86% appearing a single time and about 11% taken by the ten largest. Sequencing used peripheral blood. These receptors originate from a woman aged 30 to 39 with COVID-19, enrolled during active disease. The CDR3 runs from the conserved cysteine through the conserved F or W. A D gene is named only where the DNA matches it firmly. Not all rows give a size; the values are once, few, many and, for expanded clones, a class.

clone_size: .
v_call: TRBV29-1
d_call: .
j_call: TRBJ2-1
cdr3_aa: CSVEGQVYNEQFF
cdr3_nt: TGCAGCGTTGAAGGGCAGGTCTACAATGAGCAGTTCTTC

clone_size: .
v_call: TRBV24-1
d_call: .
j_call: TRBJ2-5
cdr3_aa: CATSPLDGGLETQYF
cdr3_nt: TGTGCCACCAGTCCTTTGGACGGGGGTTTGGAGACCCAGTACTTC

clone_size: .
v_call: TRBV5-4
d_call: TRBD1
j_call: TRBJ2-7
cdr3_aa: CASLVCRGRYEQYF
cdr3_nt: TGTGCCAGTCTTGTATGCAGGGGGCGTTACGAGCAGTACTTC

clone_size: .
v_call: TRBV28
d_call: .
j_call: TRBJ2-7
cdr3_aa: CASSLSPSDAYEQYF
cdr3_nt: TGTGCCAGCAGTTTGAGCCCTAGCGATGCCTACGAGCAGTACTTC

clone_size: .
v_call: TRBV5-1
d_call: TRBD2
j_call: TRBJ2-7
cdr3_aa: CASSLAGAGDSGRAVSVEQYF
cdr3_nt: TGCGCCAGCAGCTTGGCCGGGGCAGGGGATAGCGGGAGGGCCGTAAGTGTCGAGCAGTACTTC

clone_size: once
v_call: TRBV6-2/TRBV6-3
d_call: .
j_call: TRBJ2-7
cdr3_aa: CASSYNIKYEQYF
cdr3_nt: TGTGCCAGCAGTTACAACATCAAATACGAGCAGTACTTC

clone_size: .
v_call: TRBV20-1
d_call: .
j_call: TRBJ2-7
cdr3_aa: CSAYDRNEQYF
cdr3_nt: TGCAGTGCCTACGACAGAAACGAGCAGTACTTC

clone_size: once
v_call: TRBV15
d_call: .
j_call: TRBJ2-7
cdr3_aa: CATSSQRDSSYEQYF
cdr3_nt: TGTGCCACCAGCAGTCAACGGGATAGCTCCTACGAGCAGTACTTC

clone_size: .
v_call: TRBV4-2
d_call: .
j_call: TRBJ2-3
cdr3_aa: CASSQELTSTQYF
cdr3_nt: TGTGCCAGCAGCCAGGAGCTTACTAGTACGCAGTATTTT

clone_size: .
v_call: TRBV9
d_call: .
j_call: TRBJ2-7
cdr3_aa: CASSPPPGQGQYF
cdr3_nt: TGTGCCAGCAGCCCCCCCCCGGGTCAGGGGCAGTACTTC

clone_size: .
v_call: TRBV28
d_call: .
j_call: TRBJ2-1
cdr3_aa: CASSLDGGEQFF
cdr3_nt: TGTGCCAGCAGTTTAGACGGGGGAGAGCAGTTCTTC

clone_size: .
v_call: TRBV9
d_call: .
j_call: TRBJ2-4
cdr3_aa: CASSEGLQERVAIQYF
cdr3_nt: TGTGCCAGCAGCGAGGGCCTACAGGAGCGGGTTGCCATTCAGTACTTC

clone_size: .
v_call: TRBV5-1
d_call: TRBD1
j_call: TRBJ1-1
cdr3_aa: CASSLDDRGTEAFF
cdr3_nt: TGCGCCAGCAGCTTGGACGACAGGGGCACTGAAGCTTTCTTT

clone_size: .
v_call: TRBV7-2
d_call: TRBD1
j_call: TRBJ2-7
cdr3_aa: CASSFRTGRYEQYF
cdr3_nt: TGTGCCAGCAGCTTTAGGACAGGGAGGTACGAGCAGTACTTC

clone_size: .
v_call: TRBV11-2
d_call: .
j_call: TRBJ2-7
cdr3_aa: CASSYSALLVGGSYEQYF
cdr3_nt: TGTGCCAGCAGCTATTCGGCCCTGCTAGTAGGGGGTTCCTACGAGCAGTACTTC

clone_size: .
v_call: TRBV7-3
d_call: TRBD2
j_call: TRBJ2-2
cdr3_aa: CASSSQGVAGGTGELFF
cdr3_nt: TGTGCCAGCAGCTCGCAAGGAGTAGCGGGAGGAACCGGGGAGCTGTTTTTT

clone_size: once
v_call: TRBV15
d_call: .
j_call: TRBJ1-1
cdr3_aa: CATSRDRVNTEAFF
cdr3_nt: TGTGCCACCAGCAGAGACAGGGTGAACACTGAAGCTTTCTTT

clone_size: .
v_call: TRBV7-6
d_call: TRBD2
j_call: TRBJ2-1
cdr3_aa: CASSFLAGPSYNEQFF
cdr3_nt: TGTGCCAGCAGCTTTCTAGCGGGACCGTCCTACAATGAGCAGTTCTTC

clone_size: .
v_call: TRBV9
d_call: .
j_call: TRBJ1-3
cdr3_aa: CASSPLRAGNTIYF
cdr3_nt: TGTGCCAGCAGCCCATTACGGGCTGGAAACACCATATATTTT

clone_size: .
v_call: TRBV20-1
d_call: TRBD1
j_call: TRBJ1-1
cdr3_aa: CSASLGDDRAEEAFF
cdr3_nt: TGCAGTGCTAGTTTGGGGGATGACAGGGCTGAGGAAGCTTTCTTT

clone_size: .
v_call: TRBV5-4
d_call: .
j_call: TRBJ1-2
cdr3_aa: CASSLEVGPNYGYTF
cdr3_nt: TGTGCCAGCAGCTTGGAGGTGGGCCCGAACTATGGCTACACCTTC

clone_size: .
v_call: TRBV5-1
d_call: .
j_call: TRBJ2-2
cdr3_aa: CASSPGVGNTGELFF
cdr3_nt: TGCGCCAGCAGCCCAGGGGTGGGGAACACCGGGGAGCTGTTTTTT

clone_size: .
v_call: TRBV30
d_call: .
j_call: TRBJ2-7
cdr3_aa: CAWSVGGYTVEQYF
cdr3_nt: TGTGCCTGGAGTGTGGGAGGTTATACTGTCGAGCAGTACTTC

clone_size: .
v_call: TRBV15
d_call: TRBD2
j_call: TRBJ2-7
cdr3_aa: CATSPWTSGSREQYF
cdr3_nt: TGTGCCACCAGCCCATGGACTAGCGGGAGTAGGGAGCAGTACTTC